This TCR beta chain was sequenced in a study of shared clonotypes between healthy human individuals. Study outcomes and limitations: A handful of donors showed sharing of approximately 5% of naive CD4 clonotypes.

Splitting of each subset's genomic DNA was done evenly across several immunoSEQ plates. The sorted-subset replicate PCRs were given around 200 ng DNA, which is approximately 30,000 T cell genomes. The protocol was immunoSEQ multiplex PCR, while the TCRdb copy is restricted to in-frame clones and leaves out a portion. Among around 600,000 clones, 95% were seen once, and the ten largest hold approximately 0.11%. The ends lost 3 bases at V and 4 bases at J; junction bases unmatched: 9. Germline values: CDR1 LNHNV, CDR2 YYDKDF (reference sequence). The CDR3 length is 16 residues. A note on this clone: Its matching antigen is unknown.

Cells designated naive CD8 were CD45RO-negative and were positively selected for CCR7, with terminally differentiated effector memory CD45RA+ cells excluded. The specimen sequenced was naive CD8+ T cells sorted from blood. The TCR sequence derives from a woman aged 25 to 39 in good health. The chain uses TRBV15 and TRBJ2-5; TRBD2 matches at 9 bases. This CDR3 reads CATSSQGTSNRETQYF. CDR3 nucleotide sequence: TGTGCCACCAGCAGTCAAGGGACTAGCAATAGAGAGACCCAGTACTTC.